This T cell receptor beta chain was recovered during a study of PD-1 blockade in classical Hodgkin lymphoma. The V end was cut by 6 bases, the J end by 7 bases, with 16 bases between. This CDR3 contains 15 residues. Germline lookup yields CDR1 MNHNS and CDR2 SASEGT. Sequencing was performed with immunoSEQ multiplex PCR; in TCRdb, only in-frame clones are kept and a portion is missing. In the table there are more than 50,000 clones, around 87% of which are singletons. Every patient experienced relapse after autologous stem cell transplantation, and brentuximab vedotin exposure varied. The origin of this receptor is a human donor with classical Hodgkin lymphoma. The J gene is TRBJ1-6, the V gene TRBV6-1, with a weak D call TRBD1 (5 bases). Sequencing used peripheral blood mononuclear cells (PBMCs), obtained at baseline. Here the CDR3 reads CASRLSGTENSPLHF. The CDR3 DNA reads TGTGCCAGCAGGCTATCCGGGACGGAAAATTCACCCCTCCACTTT.